This T cell receptor (beta chain) was recorded in a study of B cell selection in AIRE deficiency. Findings and limits, study-wide: Patient Tconv cells held roughly 31% of Treg sequences shared by healthy donors. Of 3,000 to 4,500 shared Treg TCRbeta sequences, about 32% were healthy-only, 7.5% to 9.5% patient-only. Shared Treg sequences had shorter CDR3s, biased toward rearrangements with few non-templated insertions.

As to this clone: Its specificity is unknown.

The junction had 5 bases not matched to a gene; V was cut back by 0 bases and J by 4 bases. In germline, CDR1 is ENHRY, CDR2 SYGVKD. The length of the CDR3 is 16 residues. Regulatory T cells were sorted as CD4+CD25hiCD127low/negative. Source study methods: Treg pools: 55,000 to 70,000 distinct patient, under 100,000 donor TCRbeta sequences. The method was immunoSEQ multiplex PCR; TCRdb's version includes in-frame clones alone and lacks a portion of them. V and J calls and clone size are given by that table; D and trimming were obtained from the DNA. The sample yields about 21,000 clones, about 95% seen once.

Sequencing was carried out using Tregs sorted from PBMCs. The chain has TRBV10-3 and TRBJ2-2, with 7 bases identical to TRBD2. This receptor was obtained from a human donor with AIRE deficiency. CDR3 protein: CAISESGGRSTGELFF. In DNA, the CDR3 is TGTGCCATCAGTGAGTCCGGCGGGAGAAGCACCGGGGAGCTGTTTTTT.